This TCR beta chain emerged from a study of technical replicates of blood from several donors. The assay was immunoSEQ multiplex PCR, and TCRdb's table has in-frame clones only and misses some. In the table there are more than 65,000 clones, around nine tenths of which are singletons. This clone was counted once. Looked up from germline, CDR1 is MGHRA and CDR2 is YSYEKL. CDR3 size: 14 residues. V was clipped by 4 bases and J by 5 bases, with 12 bases between them. This TCR was sampled from a human donor in good health. The sequencing sample was made of T cells isolated from PBMCs. The V and J genes are TRBV4-1 and TRBJ2-1; TRBD2 might be the D (5 bases). CDR3 DNA sequence: TGCGCCAGCAGCCTTCCGGGATTAAACAATGAGCAGTTCTTC. Translation: CASSLPGLNNEQFF.